This TCR beta chain came from a study of control samples from healthy donors and cancer patients. Germline CDR1 and CDR2: MRHNA and SNTAGT. CDR3 size: 16 residues. V lost 6 bases to trimming and J lost 8 bases; unmatched junction nucleotides: 12. Sequenced by immunoSEQ multiplex PCR; TCRdb stores in-frame clones only, minus some. The sample holds 110,000 to 150,000 clones; more than 90% are singletons and the top ten take about 11%. The sequencing sample was made of blood. The receptor was derived from a man aged 30 to 39 in good health. The chain employs TRBV6-4 and TRBJ2-1, with 11 bases that match TRBD2. The CDR3 sequence: CASRGNSGRVSDEQFF. The CDR3 region has the DNA TGTGCCAGCAGAGGAAATAGCGGGAGGGTTTCGGATGAGCAGTTCTTC.